The clone carrying this T cell receptor (beta chain) was counted only a few times. V was cut by 3 bases and J by 7 bases, with 15 bases left in between. Germline CDR1 SNHLY, CDR2 FYNNEI. CDR3 length equals 14 residues. The sample belongs to a study of blood T cell repertoires in COVID-19. As for the study in general: COVID-19 samples collected from the United States, Italy and Spain covered acute and convalescent phases. PBMCs, B-cell-depleted T cells, or T cells provided the cDNA or gDNA that made up the material.

In the original processing: Reference gene primer amplification gave nucleated cell count estimates. The assay was immunoSEQ multiplex PCR, and TCRdb's table has in-frame clones only and misses some. V and J calls plus clone size are reproduced from that table; the DNA served to infer D and trimming. The sample lists about 130,000 clones, more than 85% occurring once. V usage is TRBV2 and J usage is TRBJ1-2; D is uncertain. Sample: peripheral blood. The receptor comes from a man over 45 with active or convalescent COVID-19. The CDR3 sequence: CASSEVAELGGYTF. For the CDR3, the DNA is TGTGCCAGCAGTGAGGTAGCAGAGCTAGGTGGCTACACCTTC.